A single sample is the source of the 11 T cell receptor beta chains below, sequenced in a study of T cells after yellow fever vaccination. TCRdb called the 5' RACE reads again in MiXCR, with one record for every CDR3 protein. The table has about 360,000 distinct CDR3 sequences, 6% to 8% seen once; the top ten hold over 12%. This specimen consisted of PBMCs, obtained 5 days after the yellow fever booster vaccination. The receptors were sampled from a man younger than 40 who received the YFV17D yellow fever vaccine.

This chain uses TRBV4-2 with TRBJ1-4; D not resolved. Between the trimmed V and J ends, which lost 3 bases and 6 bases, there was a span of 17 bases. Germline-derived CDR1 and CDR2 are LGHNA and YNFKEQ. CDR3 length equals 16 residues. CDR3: CASSQVHRTGYEKLFF. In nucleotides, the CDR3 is TGTGCCAGCAGCCAGGTCCATAGAACCGGATATGAAAAACTGTTTTTT.

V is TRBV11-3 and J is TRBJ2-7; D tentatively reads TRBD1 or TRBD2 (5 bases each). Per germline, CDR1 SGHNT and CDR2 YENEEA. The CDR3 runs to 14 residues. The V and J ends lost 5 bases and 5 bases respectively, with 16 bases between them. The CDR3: CASSEPGRTNEQYF. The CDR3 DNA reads TGTGCCAGCAGCGAACCGGGACGGACGAACGAGCAGTACTTC.

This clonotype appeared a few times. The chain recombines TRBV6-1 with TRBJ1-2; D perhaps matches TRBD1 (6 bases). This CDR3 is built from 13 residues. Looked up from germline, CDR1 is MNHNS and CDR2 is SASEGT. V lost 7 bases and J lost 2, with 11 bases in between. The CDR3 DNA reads TGTGCCAGCAAACAGGGAGGGAACTATGGCTACACCTTC. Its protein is CASKQGGNYGYTF.

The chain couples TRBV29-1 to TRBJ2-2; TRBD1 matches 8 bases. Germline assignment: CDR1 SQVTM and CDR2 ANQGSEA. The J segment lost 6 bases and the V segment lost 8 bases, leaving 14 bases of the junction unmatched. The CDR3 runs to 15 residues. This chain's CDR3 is CSTWTGFGEAGELFF. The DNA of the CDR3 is TGCAGCACTTGGACAGGGTTCGGTGAGGCCGGGGAGCTGTTTTTT.

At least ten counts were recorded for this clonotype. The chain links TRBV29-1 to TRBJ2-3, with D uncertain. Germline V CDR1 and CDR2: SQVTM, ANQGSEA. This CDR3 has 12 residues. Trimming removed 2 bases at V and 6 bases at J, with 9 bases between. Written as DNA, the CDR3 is TGCAGCGTTGAAAGAGTTGCGGATACGCAGTATTTT. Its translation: CSVERVADTQYF.

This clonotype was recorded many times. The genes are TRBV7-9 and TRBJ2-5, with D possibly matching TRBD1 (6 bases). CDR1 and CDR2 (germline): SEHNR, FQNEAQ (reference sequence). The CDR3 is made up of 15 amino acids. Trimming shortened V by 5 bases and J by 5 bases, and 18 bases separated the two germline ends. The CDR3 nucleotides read TGTGCCAGCAGCCAGGGGACCTCTTGGGGGGAGACCCAGTACTTC. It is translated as CASSQGTSWGETQYF.

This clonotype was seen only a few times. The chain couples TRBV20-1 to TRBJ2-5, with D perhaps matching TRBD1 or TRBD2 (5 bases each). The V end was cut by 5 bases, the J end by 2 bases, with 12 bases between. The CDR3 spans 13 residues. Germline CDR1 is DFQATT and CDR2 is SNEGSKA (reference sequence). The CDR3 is CSAPGPLQETQYF. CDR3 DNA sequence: TGCAGTGCTCCGGGACCCCTACAAGAGACCCAGTACTTC.

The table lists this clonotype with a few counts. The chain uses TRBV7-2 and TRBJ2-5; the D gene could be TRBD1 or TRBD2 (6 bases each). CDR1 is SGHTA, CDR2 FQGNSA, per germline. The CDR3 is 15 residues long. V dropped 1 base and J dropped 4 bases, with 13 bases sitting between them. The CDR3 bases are TGTGCCAGCAGCTTAGGCAGGGGAGGAGGAGAGACCCAGTACTTC. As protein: CASSLGRGGGETQYF. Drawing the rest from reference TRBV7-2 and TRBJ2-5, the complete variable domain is GAGVSQSPSNKVTEKGKDVELRCDPISGHTALYWYRQSLGQGLEFLIYFQGNSAPDKSGLPSDRFSAERTGGSVSTLTIQRTQQEDSAVYLCASSLGRGGGETQYFGPGTRLLVL.

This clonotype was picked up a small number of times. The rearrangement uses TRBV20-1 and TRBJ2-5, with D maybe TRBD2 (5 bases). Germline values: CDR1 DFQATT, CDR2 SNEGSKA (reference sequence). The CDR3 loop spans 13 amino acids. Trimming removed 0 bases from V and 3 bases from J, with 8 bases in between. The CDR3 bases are TGCAGTGCTAGAGATCCGCGGGAAGAGACCCAGTACTTC. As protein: CSARDPREETQYF.

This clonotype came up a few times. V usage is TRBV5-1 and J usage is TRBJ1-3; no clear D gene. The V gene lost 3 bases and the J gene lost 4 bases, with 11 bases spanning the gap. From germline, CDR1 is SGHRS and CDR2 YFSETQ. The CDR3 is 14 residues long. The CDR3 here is CASSSGGPGNTIYF. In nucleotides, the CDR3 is TGCGCCAGCAGCTCGGGAGGACCAGGAAACACCATATATTTT.

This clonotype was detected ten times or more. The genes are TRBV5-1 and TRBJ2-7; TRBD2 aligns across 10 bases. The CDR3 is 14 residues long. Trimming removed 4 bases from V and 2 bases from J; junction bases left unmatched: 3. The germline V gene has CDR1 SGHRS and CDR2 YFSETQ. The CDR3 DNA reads TGCGCCAGCAGCGAACTAGCGGGAACCTACGAGCAGTACTTC. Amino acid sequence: CASSELAGTYEQYF.